Listed below are T cell receptor beta chains from one sample, sequenced in a study of graft-versus-host responses after intestinal transplantation. The data were produced by immunoSEQ multiplex PCR, yet TCRdb's version contains in-frame clones alone and is incomplete. The sample consists of some 43,000 clones, roughly 95% of them appearing once. This specimen was PBMCs, taken about 350 days after intestinal transplant. The source is a human patient who received an intestinal transplant, so some T cells may come from the graft donor. CDR3s leave out the opening cysteine and the closing phenylalanine or tryptophan.

j_call v_call cdr3_aa
TRBJ1-5 TRBV19 ASSIMAGESNQPQH
TRBJ1-4 TRBV7-9 ASSVLGQGNEKLF
TRBJ2-1 TRBV6-9 ASSYGEANYNEQF
TRBJ1-1 TRBV15 ATSKGGQSGEAF
TRBJ2-2 TRBV11-3 ASSGTSWGAGELF
TRBJ2-6 TRBV7-2 ASSSWGQGAGGANVLT
TRBJ1-6 TRBV6-6 ASSYGRRGSPLH
TRBJ2-5 TRBV27 ASSLLGGYQETQY
TRBJ2-1 TRBV29-1 SVVRVTLGGEQF
TRBJ1-6 TRBV6-5 ATGDNSPLH
TRBJ2-1 TRBV5-1 ASSIGTSGYNEQF
TRBJ1-1 TRBV29-1 SQGSNTEAF
TRBJ1-2 TRBV6-5 ASSYHTNYGYT
TRBJ2-1 TRBV19 ATRLVPNNEQF
TRBJ2-7 TRBV29-1 SVGTGSYEQY
TRBJ2-7 TRBV4-1 ASSQGPSGRFEQY
TRBJ2-3 TRBV7-9 ASSPGREGADTQY
TRBJ1-2 TRBV7-9 ASSLVVQGNGYT
TRBJ1-2 TRBV4-1 ASSQGTGAGYT
TRBJ2-5 TRBV7-9 ASSRLAGAPETQY
TRBJ2-7 TRBV4-1 ASSQDWAVSYEQY
TRBJ2-2 TRBV6-1 ASRDMNTGELF
TRBJ2-3 TRBV13 ASSLGLAGVSDTQY
TRBJ1-1 TRBV2 ASSPPVGSTEAF
TRBJ2-7 TRBV5-1 ASQIAGNYEQY
TRBJ2-7 TRBV28 ASSSSDRTSYEQY
TRBJ2-6 TRBV5-1 ASSIDGQTFSGANVLT
TRBJ2-5 TRBV5-1 ASSLAEETQY
TRBJ1-2 TRBV18 ASSPSRENGYT
TRBJ1-4 TRBV10-2 ASTGRLNEKLF
TRBJ2-1 TRBV27 ASSLWRAVNEQF
TRBJ2-1 TRBV7-6 ASSLWSSSYNEQF
TRBJ1-2 TRBV5-4 ASSLPGLINYGYT
TRBJ2-7 TRBV29-1 SVEPTGQDLYEQY
TRBJ1-5 TRBV2 ASSLPGQPQH
TRBJ2-5 TRBV5-5 ASSLGLAGTSQETQY
TRBJ1-6 TRBV18 ASSAGQGYNSPLH
TRBJ2-1 TRBV27 ASSPNYNEQF
TRBJ1-2 TRBV7-9 ASSLGSHPQAQNYGYT
TRBJ2-1 TRBV6-5 ASSRTGGSEQF
TRBJ1-3 TRBV7-2 ASSLSGGNTIY
TRBJ2-6 TRBV5-1 ASSLSGSLSGANVLT
TRBJ2-5 TRBV5-4 ASSLASGGETQY
TRBJ2-5 TRBV9 ASSPRQGETQY
TRBJ2-5 TRBV11-2 ASSVFAGEETQY
TRBJ2-7 TRBV10-2 ASSDQAGRIHEQY
TRBJ2-7 TRBV11-1 ASSRDRGHEQY
TRBJ1-1 TRBV7-6 ASSSTLNTEAF
TRBJ1-3 TRBV6-5 ASRYAISSGNTIY
TRBJ1-1 TRBV29-1 SVNGIAENTEAF
TRBJ2-7 TRBV6-9 ASSLVRGRSYEQY
TRBJ2-7 TRBV6-1 ASSYAGRHEQY
TRBJ1-1 TRBV7-9 ASSLGDRGHAF
TRBJ2-5 TRBV11-2 ASSLGTANWGETQY
TRBJ2-1 TRBV7-3 ASSFTFSGEQF
TRBJ1-2 TRBV5-1 ASSLDLARANYGYT
TRBJ1-2 TRBV30 AWGTGYGYT
TRBJ2-7 TRBV19 ASSWGHDTYEQY